This TCR beta chain was identified in a study of kidney transplant recipient with SARS-CoV-2 infection. This clonotype was observed at least ten times. TCRdb redid the calling of the reads with MiXCR, one entry per CDR3 protein. The sample yields 200,000 to 300,000 distinct CDR3 sequences, around 28% seen once. The CDR3 is made up of 18 amino acids. Germline CDR1 MDHEN, CDR2 SYDVKM. V was clipped by 3 bases and J by 2 bases; unmatched bases: 12. The chain combines TRBV28 with TRBJ1-4; the match to TRBD1 covers 7 bases. The starting material was a blood sample, obtained at baseline and on day 111 from a kidney transplant recipient. This TCR was sampled from a male patient aged 30 to 40 who had COVID-19 and was a kidney transplant recipient. The T cells may partly be graft donor cells. Written as DNA, the CDR3 is TGTGCCAGCAGTTTTAGTTTGGGTAACAGGGGTACTAATGAAAAACTGTTTTTT. Its translation: CASSFSLGNRGTNEKLFF.